This record covers a single T cell receptor (beta chain). This clone's antigen is unknown. The input lacks base qualities; no much larger clone sits a single base away. The sample comes from a study of shared clonotypes between healthy human individuals (TCRdb year 2020). For context, the study as a whole: The cohort comprised two women and a few men aged 18 to 49 years. For each donor, CD4 naive and CD4 memory were each run on three plates, CD8 naive on two plates, and CD8 memory on one plate. The study deeply sequenced blood TCR repertoires of about 5 healthy adults to estimate repertoire size and the extent of clonotype sharing between individuals. To increase sequencing depth and limit assay-specific biases, TCR repertoire library preparation and sequencing were carried out by different laboratories using diverse techniques. Between about 0.94 and 8.9 billion PBMCs per donor were obtained by leukapheresis. Summary of the overall study and its limitations: Sampling was restricted to blood, and TCR repertoires in tissue are likely to differ from TCR repertoires in blood. Compared with non-shared clonotypes, the clonotypes found in all four sorted-subset donors had higher generation probabilities. Across a few donors, roughly 5% of naive CD4, approximately 3.6% of naive CD8, 2.3% of memory CD4, and 0.4% of memory CD8 clonotypes were shared. Rarefaction of sorted-subset datasets indicated incomplete sequencing despite the large sequencing depth. The genetic and exposure-history diversity represented was limited by the small number of donors. Naive subsets generally had larger estimated clonotype richness than memory subsets did. Based on pairwise subsampling, the degree of clonotype sharing among donors was expected to be affected by sequencing depth.

TCR CDR3 regions were amplified from genomic DNA by multiplex PCR using the deep immunoSEQ assay. Extracted genomic DNA from each cell subset was spread evenly across all wells of several immunoSEQ 96-well plates, with each plate serving as a replicate. Each replicate PCR for sorted subsets received around 200 ng genomic DNA, equal to roughly 30,000 T cell genomes. The purified libraries were quantified using a Qubit 3.0 fluorometer, sized with a Bioanalyzer 2100, and then quantified again using the KAPA Library Quantification kit. Every immunoSEQ 96-well plate was sequenced on a dedicated single-read 150-cycle Illumina NextSeq 550 flow cell. In the original analysis: Because the immunoSEQ output included only junctional sequences and no quality scores, the filtering could not be the same as the filtering used for full-length reads. Sequences were annotated with PyIR, a Python wrapper for IgBLAST v1.9, using IMGT germline references to assign V/J genes and CDR3. Reads with weak V/J assignments (E-value above 1e-6), missing CDR3, stop codons, out-of-frame junctions, or ambiguous translated residues were removed. V3J clonotypes were defined as sequences sharing the same inferred V gene, J gene, and CDR3 amino acid sequence. To compute the percentage overlap between repertoires, the number of shared unique clonotypes was divided by the size of the smaller repertoire. Richness of each repertoire was evaluated using RTK rarefaction, the Chao1 estimator, and Recon v2.1 estimates of unobserved clonotypes. For all TCRbeta clonotypes obtained by the gDNA method from a handful of donors, generation probabilities were computed with OLGA. What TCRdb holds here is the immuneACCESS table cut down to in-frame rearrangements. Part of the clones is not present; checked against another copy, under half of the missing clones reflect an unresolved V gene, and the others are unexplained. The DNA was the basis for D and trimming; V, J and clone size are from that table. The sample table records about 730,000 clones; roughly two thirds of these occur just once. The ten largest clonotypes hold under 2% of the sample.

The CDR3 sequence holds 12 residues, the cysteine and phenylalanine included. This entry keeps only the CDR3 DNA: 36 bases, framed from base 1. Reading the germline V gene (reference sequence) gives CDR1 LNHNV and CDR2 YYDKDF. V loses 3 bases of germline sequence and J loses 9 bases, and the interval between the two ends is 9 bases. Healthy HIV-negative adults with no recently reported acute infections or vaccinations were included as donors. Every donor was a Caucasian adult residing in Nashville, Tennessee, USA. CD4+ T cells were enriched by magnetic negative selection, after which naive cells were positively selected on CD45RA and the negative fraction was taken as the memory subset. Blood was collected by leukapheresis, and PBMCs were isolated by Ficoll-Histopaque density gradient centrifugation and then cryopreserved in liquid nitrogen vapor phase. Analytical flow cytometry was used to check the purity and quantity of each magnetically sorted T cell population. Genomic DNA was isolated from each sorted fraction and quantified by UV absorbance on a Nanodrop 2000c.

Sequencing was carried out using memory CD4+ T cells sorted from blood. The cell subset or site label here, explained by the study, means: CD45RA-negative fraction. The rearrangement joined TRBV15 to TRBJ1-5; too little of a D gene remains to name it. This TCR was sampled from a woman aged 25 to 45 in good health. The nucleotide sequence is TGTGCCACCAGCAGGCCCGCCGGGCCCCAGCATTTT. This gives the protein CATSRPAGPQHF. Beyond the CDR3, the reference TRBV15 and TRBJ1-5 genes provide the residues; the full variable domain reads: DAMVIQNPRYQVTQFGKPVTLSCSQTLNHNVMYWYQQKSSQAPKLLFHYYDKDFNNEADTPDNFQSRRPNTSFCFLDIRSPGLGDTAMYLCATSRPAGPQHFGDGTRLSIL.